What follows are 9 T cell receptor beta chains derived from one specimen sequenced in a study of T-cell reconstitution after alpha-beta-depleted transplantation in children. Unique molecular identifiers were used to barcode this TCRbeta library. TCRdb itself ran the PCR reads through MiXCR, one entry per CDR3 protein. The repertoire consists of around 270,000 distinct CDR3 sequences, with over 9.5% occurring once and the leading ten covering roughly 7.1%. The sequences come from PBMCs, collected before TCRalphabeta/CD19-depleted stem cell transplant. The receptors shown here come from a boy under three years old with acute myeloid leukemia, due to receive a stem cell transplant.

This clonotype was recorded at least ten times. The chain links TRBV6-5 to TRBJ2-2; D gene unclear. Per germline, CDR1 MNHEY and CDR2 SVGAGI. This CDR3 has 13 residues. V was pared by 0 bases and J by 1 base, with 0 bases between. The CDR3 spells CASSYSNTGELFF. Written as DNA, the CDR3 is TGTGCCAGCAGTTACTCGAACACCGGGGAGCTGTTTTTT.

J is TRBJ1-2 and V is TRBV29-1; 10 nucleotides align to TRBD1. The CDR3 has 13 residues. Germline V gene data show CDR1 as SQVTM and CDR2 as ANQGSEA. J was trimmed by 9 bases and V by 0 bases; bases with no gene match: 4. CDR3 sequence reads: CSVEDRDRGRYTF. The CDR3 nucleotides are TGCAGCGTTGAAGATCGGGACAGGGGTCGCTACACCTTC.

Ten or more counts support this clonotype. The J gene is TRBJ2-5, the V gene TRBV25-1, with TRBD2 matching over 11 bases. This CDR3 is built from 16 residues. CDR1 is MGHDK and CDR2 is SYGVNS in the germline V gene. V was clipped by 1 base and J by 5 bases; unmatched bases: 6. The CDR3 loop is CASSEWGSGRGETQYF. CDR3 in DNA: TGTGCCAGCAGTGAATGGGGTAGCGGGAGGGGGGAGACCCAGTACTTC.

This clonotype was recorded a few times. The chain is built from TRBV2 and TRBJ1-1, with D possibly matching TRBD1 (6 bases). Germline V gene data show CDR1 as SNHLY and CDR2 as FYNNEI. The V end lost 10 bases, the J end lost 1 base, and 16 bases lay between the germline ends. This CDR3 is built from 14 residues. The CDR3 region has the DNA TGTGCCACCAAAACACAGGGAACGAACACTGAAGCTTTCTTT. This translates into CATKTQGTNTEAFF.

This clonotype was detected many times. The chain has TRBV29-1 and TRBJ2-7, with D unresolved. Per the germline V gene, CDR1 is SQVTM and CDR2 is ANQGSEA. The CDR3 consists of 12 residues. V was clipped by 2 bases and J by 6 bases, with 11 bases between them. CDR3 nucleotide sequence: TGCAGCGTTGAATGGGGTATAGGCGAGCAGTACTTC. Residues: CSVEWGIGEQYF.

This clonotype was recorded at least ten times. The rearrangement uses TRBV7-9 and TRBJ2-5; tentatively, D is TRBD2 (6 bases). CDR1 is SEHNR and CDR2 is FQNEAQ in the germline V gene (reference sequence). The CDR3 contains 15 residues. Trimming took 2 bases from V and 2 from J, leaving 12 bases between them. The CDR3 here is CASSLRKGGQETQYF. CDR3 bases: TGTGCCAGCAGCTTACGCAAAGGAGGGCAAGAGACCCAGTACTTC.

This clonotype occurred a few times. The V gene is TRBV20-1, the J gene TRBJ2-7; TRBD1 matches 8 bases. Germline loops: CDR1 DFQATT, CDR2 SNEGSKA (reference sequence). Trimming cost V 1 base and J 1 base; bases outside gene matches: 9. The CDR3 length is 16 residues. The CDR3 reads CSARALETGGSYEQYF. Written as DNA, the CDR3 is TGCAGTGCTAGAGCTTTGGAAACAGGGGGTTCCTACGAGCAGTACTTC.

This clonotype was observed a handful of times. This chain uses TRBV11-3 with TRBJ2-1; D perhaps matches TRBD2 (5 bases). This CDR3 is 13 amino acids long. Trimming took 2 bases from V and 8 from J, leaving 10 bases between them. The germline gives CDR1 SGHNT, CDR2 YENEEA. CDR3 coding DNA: TGTGCCAGCAGCTTAAACGGGATCTATGAGCAGTTCTTC. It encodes CASSLNGIYEQFF.

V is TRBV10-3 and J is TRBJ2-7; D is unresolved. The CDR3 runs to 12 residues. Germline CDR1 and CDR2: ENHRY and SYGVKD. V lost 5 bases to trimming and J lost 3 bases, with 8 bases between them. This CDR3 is CAISPGLYEQYF. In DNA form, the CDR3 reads TGTGCCATCAGTCCGGGCCTCTACGAGCAGTACTTC.